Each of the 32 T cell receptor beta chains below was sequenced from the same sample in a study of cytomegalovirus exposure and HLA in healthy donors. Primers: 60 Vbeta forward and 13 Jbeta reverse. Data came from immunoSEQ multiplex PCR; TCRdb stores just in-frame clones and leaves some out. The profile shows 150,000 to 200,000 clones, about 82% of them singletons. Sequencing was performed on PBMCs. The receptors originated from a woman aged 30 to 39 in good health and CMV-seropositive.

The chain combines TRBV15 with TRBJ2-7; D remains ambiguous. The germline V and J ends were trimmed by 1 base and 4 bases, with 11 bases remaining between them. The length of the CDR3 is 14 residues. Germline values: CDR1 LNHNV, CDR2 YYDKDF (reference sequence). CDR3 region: CATSRAYESYEQYF. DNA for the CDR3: TGTGCCACCAGCAGAGCCTACGAAAGTTACGAGCAGTACTTC.

CDR3 protein: CASSLSGQGAHEQFF. The CDR3 DNA follows: TGTGCCAGCAGTTTATCAGGACAGGGGGCACATGAGCAGTTCTTC. This chain joins TRBV6-5 and TRBJ2-1, with TRBD1 identical over 11 bases. The germline CDR1 and CDR2 sequences are MNHEY and SVGAGI. With 4 bases clipped from V and 8 bases from J, the junction kept 7 bases outside the gene matches. This CDR3 has 15 amino acids.

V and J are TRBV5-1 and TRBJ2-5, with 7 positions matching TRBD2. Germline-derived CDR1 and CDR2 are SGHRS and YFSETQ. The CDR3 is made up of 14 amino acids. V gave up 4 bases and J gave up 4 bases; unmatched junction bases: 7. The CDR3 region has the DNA TGCGCCAGCAGCGCGGGAGAAGGGAGAGAGACCCAGTACTTC. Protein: CASSAGEGRETQYF.

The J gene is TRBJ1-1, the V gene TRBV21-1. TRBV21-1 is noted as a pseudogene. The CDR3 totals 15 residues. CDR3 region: CPSPTEGHWNTEAFF. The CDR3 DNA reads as TGTCCTTCTCCCACGGAGGGGCACTGGAACACTGAAGCTTTCTTT.

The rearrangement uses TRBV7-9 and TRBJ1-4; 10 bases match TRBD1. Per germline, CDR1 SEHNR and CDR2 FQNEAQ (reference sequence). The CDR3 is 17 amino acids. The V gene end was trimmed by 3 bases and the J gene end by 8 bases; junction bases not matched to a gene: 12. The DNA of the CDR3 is TGTGCCAGCAGCTTGGGAAGACAGGGGGCCTTCCGAGAAAAACTGTTTTTT. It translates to CASSLGRQGAFREKLFF.

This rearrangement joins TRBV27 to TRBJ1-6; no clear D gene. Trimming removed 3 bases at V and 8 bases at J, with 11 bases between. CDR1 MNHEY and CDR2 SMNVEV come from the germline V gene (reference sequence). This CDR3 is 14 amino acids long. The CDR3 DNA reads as TGTGCCAGCAGTTTCGGGAGTAGAGATTCACCCCTCCACTTT. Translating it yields CASSFGSRDSPLHF.

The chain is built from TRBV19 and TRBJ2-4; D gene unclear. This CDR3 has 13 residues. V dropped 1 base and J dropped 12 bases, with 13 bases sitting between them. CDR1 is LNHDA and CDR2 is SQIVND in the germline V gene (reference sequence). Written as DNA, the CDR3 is TGTGCCAGTAGTATAGGCTTCCAGGCTAATCAGTACTTC. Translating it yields CASSIGFQANQYF.

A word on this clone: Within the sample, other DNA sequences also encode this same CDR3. CDR3 region: CASRLTGASNQPQHF. DNA of the CDR3: TGTGCCAGCAGACTAACAGGGGCCAGCAATCAGCCCCAGCATTTT. The chain carries TRBV6-5 and TRBJ1-5, with 7 bases matching TRBD1. The CDR3 contains 15 residues. The V gene end was trimmed by 6 bases and the J gene end by 1 base; junction bases not matched to a gene: 6. Looked up from germline, CDR1 is MNHEY and CDR2 is SVGAGI.

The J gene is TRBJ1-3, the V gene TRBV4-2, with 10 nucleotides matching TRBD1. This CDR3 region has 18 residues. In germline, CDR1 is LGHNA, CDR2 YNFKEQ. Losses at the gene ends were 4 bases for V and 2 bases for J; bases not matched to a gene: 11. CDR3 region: CASSPLTGTGVPGNTIYF. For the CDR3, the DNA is TGTGCCAGCAGCCCACTCACCGGGACAGGGGTACCTGGAAACACCATATATTTT.

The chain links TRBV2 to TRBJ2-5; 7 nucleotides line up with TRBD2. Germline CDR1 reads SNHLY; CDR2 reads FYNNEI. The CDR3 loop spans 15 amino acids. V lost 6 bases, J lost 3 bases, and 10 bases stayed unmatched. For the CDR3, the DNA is TGTGCCAGCAGCTGGGGGGGGGAGGGCAAAGAGACCCAGTACTTC. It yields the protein CASSWGGEGKETQYF.

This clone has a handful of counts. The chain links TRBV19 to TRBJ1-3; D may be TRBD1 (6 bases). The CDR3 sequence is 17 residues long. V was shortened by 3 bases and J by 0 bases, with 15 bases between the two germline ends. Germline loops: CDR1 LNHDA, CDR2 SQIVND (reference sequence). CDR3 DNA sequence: TGTGCCAGTAGTATCAGGGGATCCTATATCTCTGGAAACACCATATATTTT. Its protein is CASSIRGSYISGNTIYF.

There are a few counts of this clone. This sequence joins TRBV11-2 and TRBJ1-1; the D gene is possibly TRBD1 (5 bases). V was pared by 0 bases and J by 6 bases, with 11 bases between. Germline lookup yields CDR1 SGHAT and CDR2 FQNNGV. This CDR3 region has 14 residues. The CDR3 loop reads CASSLEFGGAEAFF. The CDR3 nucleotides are TGTGCCAGCAGCTTAGAGTTCGGGGGGGCTGAAGCTTTCTTT.

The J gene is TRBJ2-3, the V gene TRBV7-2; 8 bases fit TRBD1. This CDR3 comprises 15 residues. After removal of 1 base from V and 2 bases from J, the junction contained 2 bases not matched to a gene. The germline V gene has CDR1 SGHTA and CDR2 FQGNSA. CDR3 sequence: CASSLGTGITDTQYF. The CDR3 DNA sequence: TGTGCCAGCAGCTTAGGGACAGGGATCACAGATACGCAGTATTTT.

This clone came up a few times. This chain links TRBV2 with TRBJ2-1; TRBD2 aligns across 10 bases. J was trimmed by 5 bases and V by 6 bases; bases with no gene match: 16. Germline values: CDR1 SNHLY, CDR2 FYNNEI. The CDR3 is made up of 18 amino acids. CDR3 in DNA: TGTGCCAGCAGCAAAGGGTATAGCGGGGGGAGAGACCACAATGAGCAGTTCTTC. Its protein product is CASSKGYSGGRDHNEQFF. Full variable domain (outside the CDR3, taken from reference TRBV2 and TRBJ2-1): EPEVTQTPSHQVTQMGQEVILRCVPISNHLYFYWYRQILGQKVEFLVSFYNNEISEKSEIFDDQFSVERPDGSNFTLKIRSTKLEDSAMYFCASSKGYSGGRDHNEQFFGPGTRLTVL.

The chain's CDR3 is CASSRPETDRNTDTQYF. The DNA of the CDR3 is TGTGCCAGCAGCCGTCCGGAGACCGACAGGAACACAGATACGCAGTATTTT. V is TRBV5-4 and J is TRBJ2-3; a possible D gene is TRBD1 (6 bases). Looked up from germline, CDR1 is SGHNT and CDR2 is YYREEE (reference sequence). V shed 4 bases and J shed 2 bases, with 20 bases lying between them. This CDR3 is 17 amino acids long.

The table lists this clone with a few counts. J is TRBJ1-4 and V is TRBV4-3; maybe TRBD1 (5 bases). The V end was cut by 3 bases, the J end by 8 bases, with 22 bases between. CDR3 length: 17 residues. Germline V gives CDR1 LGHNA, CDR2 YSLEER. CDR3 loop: CASSHAPRGGTREKLFF. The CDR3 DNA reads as TGCGCCAGCAGCCACGCTCCGCGGGGGGGGACTCGGGAAAAACTGTTTTTT.

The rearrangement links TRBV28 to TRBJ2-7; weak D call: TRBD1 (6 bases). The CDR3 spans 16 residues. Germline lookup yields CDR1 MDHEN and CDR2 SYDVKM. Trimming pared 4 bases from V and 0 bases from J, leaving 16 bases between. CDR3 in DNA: TGTGCCAGCAGTTCGGATGGGACAAGGAACTCCTACGAGCAGTACTTC. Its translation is CASSSDGTRNSYEQYF.

In DNA form, the CDR3 reads TGTGCCAGCTCACCACCTAACAGGTTGGATGGCTACACCTTC. Translated, it gives CASSPPNRLDGYTF. The chain couples TRBV18 to TRBJ1-2; D is perhaps TRBD1 (5 bases). Germline CDR1 reads KGHSH; CDR2 reads LQKENI. Trimming pared 0 bases from V and 6 bases from J, leaving 11 bases between. The CDR3 is 14 residues long.

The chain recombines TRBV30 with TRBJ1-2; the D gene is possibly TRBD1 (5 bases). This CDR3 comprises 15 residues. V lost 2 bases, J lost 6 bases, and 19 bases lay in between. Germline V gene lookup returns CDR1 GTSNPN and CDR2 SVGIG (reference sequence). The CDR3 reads CAWSRDLTEKHGYTF. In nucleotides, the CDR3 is TGTGCCTGGAGTCGAGACTTGACAGAAAAACATGGCTACACCTTC.

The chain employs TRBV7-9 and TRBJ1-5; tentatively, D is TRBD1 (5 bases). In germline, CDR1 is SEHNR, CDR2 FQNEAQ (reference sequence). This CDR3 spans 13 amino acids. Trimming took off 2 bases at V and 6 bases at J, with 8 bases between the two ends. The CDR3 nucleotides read TGTGCCAGCAGCTTATCGGGGGGTCAGCCCCAGCATTTT. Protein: CASSLSGGQPQHF.

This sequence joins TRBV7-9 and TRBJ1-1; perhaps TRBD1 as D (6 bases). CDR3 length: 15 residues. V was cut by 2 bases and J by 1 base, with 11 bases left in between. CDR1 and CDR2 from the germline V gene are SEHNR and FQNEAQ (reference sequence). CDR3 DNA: TGTGCCAGCAGCTTAAACAGGGACCCGAACACTGAAGCTTTCTTT. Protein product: CASSLNRDPNTEAFF.

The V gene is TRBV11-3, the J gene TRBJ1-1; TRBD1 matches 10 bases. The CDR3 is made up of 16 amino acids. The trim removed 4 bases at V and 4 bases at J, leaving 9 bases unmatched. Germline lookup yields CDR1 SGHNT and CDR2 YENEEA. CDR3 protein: CASSSETGGLCTEAFF. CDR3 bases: TGTGCCAGCAGCTCAGAGACAGGGGGCCTTTGCACTGAAGCTTTCTTT. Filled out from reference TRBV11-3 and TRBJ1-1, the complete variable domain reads EAGVVQSPRYKIIEKKQPVAFWCNPISGHNTLYWYLQNLGQGPELLIRYENEEAVDDSQLPKDRFSAERLKGVDSTLKIQPAELGDSAVYLCASSSETGGLCTEAFFGQGTRLTVV.

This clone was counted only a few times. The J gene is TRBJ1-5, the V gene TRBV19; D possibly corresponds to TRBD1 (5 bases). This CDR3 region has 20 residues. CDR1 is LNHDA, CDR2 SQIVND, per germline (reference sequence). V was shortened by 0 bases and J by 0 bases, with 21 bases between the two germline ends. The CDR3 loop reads CASSIDHGRVVNPSNQPQHF. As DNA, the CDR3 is TGTGCCAGTAGTATAGATCACGGCAGGGTCGTAAATCCTAGCAATCAGCCCCAGCATTTT.

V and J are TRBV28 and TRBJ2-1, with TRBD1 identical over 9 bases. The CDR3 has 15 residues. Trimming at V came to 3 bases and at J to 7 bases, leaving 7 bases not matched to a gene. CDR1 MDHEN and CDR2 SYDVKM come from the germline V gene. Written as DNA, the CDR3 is TGTGCCAGCAGTTTTAGGGACAGGGACATTAATGAGCAGTTCTTC. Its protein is CASSFRDRDINEQFF.

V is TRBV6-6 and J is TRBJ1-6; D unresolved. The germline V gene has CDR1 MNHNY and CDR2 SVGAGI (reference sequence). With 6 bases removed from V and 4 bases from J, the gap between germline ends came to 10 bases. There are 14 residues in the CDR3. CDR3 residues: CASRLENYNSPLHF. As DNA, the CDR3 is TGTGCCAGCAGACTAGAGAATTATAATTCACCCCTCCACTTT.

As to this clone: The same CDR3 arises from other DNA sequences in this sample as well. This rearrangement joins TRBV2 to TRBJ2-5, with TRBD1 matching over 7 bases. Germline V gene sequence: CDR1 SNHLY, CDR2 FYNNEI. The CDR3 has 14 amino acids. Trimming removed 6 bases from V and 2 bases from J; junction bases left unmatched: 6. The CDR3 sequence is CASRADRAQETQYF. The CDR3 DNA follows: TGTGCCAGCAGGGCAGACAGGGCTCAAGAGACCCAGTACTTC.

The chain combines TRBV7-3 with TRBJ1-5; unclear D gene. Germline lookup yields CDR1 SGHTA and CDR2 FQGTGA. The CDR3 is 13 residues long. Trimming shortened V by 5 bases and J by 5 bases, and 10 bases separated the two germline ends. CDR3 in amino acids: CASSPQADQPQHF. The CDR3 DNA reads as TGTGCCAGCAGCCCTCAGGCTGATCAGCCCCAGCATTTT.

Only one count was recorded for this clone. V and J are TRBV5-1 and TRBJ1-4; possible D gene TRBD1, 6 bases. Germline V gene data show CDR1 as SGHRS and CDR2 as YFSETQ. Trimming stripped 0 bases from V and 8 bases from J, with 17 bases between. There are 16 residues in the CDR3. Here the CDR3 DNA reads TGCGCCAGCAGCTTGGGAGTGTCAGGGGAGATAGAAAAACTGTTTTTT. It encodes CASSLGVSGEIEKLFF.

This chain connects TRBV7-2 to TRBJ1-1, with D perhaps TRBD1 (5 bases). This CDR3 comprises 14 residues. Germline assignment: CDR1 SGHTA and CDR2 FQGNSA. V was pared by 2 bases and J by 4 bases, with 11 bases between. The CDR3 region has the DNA TGTGCCAGCAGCTTACTCCTAGGGGTCACTGAAGCTTTCTTT. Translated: CASSLLLGVTEAFF.

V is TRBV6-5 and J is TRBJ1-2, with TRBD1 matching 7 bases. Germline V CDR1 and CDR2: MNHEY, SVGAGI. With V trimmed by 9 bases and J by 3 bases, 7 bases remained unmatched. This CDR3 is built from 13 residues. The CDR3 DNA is TGTGCCAGTACCAGGGGGATGTACTATGGCTACACCTTC. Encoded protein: CASTRGMYYGYTF.

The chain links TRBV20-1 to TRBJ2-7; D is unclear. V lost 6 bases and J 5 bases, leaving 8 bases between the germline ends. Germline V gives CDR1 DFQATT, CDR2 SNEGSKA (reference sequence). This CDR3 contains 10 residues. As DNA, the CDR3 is TGCAGTGCGCTTGGCAACGAGCAGTACTTC. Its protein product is CSALGNEQYF.

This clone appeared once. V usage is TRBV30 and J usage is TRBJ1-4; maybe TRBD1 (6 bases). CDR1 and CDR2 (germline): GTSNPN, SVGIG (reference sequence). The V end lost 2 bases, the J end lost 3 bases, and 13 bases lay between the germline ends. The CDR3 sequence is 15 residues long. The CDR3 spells CAWSRQANSNEKLFF. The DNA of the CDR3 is TGTGCCTGGAGTAGACAGGCGAATTCTAATGAAAAACTGTTTTTT.